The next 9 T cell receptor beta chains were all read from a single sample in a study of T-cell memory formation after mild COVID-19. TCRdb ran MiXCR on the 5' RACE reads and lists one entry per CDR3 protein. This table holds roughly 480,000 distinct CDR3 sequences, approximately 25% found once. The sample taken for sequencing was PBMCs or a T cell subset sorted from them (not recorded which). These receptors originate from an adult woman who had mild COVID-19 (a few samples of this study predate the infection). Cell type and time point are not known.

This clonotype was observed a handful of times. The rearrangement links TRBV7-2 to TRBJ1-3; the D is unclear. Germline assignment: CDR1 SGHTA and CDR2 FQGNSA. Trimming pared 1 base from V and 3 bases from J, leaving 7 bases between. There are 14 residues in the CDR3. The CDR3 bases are TGTGCCAGCAGCTTAGTGGTTTATGGAAACACCATATATTTT. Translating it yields CASSLVVYGNTIYF. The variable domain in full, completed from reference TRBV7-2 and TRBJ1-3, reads GAGVSQSPSNKVTEKGKDVELRCDPISGHTALYWYRQSLGQGLEFLIYFQGNSAPDKSGLPSDRFSAERTGGSVSTLTIQRTQQEDSAVYLCASSLVVYGNTIYFGEGSWLTVV.

CDR3 sequence reads: CASSYDPLPGNEQFF. The CDR3 DNA is TGTGCCAGCAGTTATGACCCTCTCCCGGGAAATGAGCAGTTCTTC. The chain joins TRBV6-2 or TRBV6-3 to TRBJ2-1; possibly TRBD2 for D (5 bases). This CDR3 has 15 residues. The V end lost 3 bases, the J end lost 7 bases, and 16 bases lay between the germline ends. CDR1 is MNHEY and CDR2 is SVGEGT in the germline V gene.

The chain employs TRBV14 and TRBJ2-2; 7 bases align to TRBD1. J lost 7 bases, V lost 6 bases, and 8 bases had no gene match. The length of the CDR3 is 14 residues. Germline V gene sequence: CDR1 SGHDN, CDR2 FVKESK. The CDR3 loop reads CASRRQGIGGELFF. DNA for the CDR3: TGTGCCAGCAGGCGACAGGGTATCGGCGGGGAGCTGTTTTTT.

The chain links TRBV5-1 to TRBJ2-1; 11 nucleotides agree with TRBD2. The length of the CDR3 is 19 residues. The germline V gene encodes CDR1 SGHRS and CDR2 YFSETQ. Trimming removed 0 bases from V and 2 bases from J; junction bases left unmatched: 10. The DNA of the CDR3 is TGCGCCAGCAGCTTGGCCGCTAGCGGGAGGACCATAGCCTACAATGAGCAGTTCTTC. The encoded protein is CASSLAASGRTIAYNEQFF.

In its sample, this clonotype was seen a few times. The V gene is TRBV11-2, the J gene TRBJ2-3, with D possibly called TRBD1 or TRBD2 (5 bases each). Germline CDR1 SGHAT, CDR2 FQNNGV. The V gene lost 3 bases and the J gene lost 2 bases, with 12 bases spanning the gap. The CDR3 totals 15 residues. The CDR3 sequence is CASSLGDPLTDTQYF. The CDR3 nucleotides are TGTGCCAGCAGCTTGGGGGACCCTCTCACAGATACGCAGTATTTT. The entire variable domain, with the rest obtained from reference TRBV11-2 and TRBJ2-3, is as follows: EAGVAQSPRYKIIEKRQSVAFWCNPISGHATLYWYQQILGQGPKLLIQFQNNGVVDDSQLPKDRFSAERLKGVDSTLKIQPAKLEDSAVYLCASSLGDPLTDTQYFGPGTRLTVL.

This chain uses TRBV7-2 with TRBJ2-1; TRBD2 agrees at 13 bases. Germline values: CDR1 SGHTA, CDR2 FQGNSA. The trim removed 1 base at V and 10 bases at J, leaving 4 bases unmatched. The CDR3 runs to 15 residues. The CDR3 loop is CASSLVRTSGGEQFF. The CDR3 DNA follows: TGTGCCAGCAGCTTAGTTCGGACTAGCGGGGGCGAGCAGTTCTTC.

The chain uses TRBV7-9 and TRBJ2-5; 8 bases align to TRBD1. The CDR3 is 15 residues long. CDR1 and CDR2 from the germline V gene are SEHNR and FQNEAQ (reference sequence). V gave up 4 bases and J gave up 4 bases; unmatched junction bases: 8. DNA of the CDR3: TGTGCCAGCAGCTATTACCACGGACAGGGAGAGACCCAGTACTTC. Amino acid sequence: CASSYYHGQGETQYF.

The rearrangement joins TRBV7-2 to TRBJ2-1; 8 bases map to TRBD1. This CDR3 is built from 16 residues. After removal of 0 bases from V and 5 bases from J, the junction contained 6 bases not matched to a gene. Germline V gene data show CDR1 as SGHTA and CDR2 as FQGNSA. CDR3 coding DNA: TGTGCCAGCAGCTTAGCGCGAGACAGGGGCAACAATGAGCAGTTCTTC. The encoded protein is CASSLARDRGNNEQFF.

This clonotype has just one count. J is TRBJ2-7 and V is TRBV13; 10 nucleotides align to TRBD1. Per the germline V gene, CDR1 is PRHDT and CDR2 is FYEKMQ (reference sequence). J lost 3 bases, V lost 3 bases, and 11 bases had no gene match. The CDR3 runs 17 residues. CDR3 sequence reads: CASSFVSSGQGDYEQYF. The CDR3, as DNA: TGTGCCAGCAGCTTCGTATCAAGTGGACAGGGGGACTACGAGCAGTACTTC.